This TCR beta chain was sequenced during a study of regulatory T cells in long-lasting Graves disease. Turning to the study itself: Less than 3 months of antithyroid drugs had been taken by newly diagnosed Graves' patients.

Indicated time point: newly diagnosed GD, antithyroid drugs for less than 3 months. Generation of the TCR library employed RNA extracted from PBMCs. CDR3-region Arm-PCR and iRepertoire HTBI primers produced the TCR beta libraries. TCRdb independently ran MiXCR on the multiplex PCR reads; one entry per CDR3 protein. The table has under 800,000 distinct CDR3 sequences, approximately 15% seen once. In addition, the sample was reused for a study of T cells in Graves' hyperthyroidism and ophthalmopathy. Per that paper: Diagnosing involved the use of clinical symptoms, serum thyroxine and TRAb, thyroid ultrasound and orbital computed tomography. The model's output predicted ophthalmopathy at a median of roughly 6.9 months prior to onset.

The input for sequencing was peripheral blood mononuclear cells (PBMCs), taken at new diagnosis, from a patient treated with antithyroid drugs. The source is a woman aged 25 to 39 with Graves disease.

CDR3 DNA sequence: TGTGCCAGCAGCTTAGCCGTCCGGGACGGAGACATTCAGTACTTC. It yields the protein CASSLAVRDGDIQYF. V usage is TRBV7-9 and J usage is TRBJ2-4; the D call may be TRBD1 or TRBD2 (5 bases each). V lost 0 bases, J lost 8 bases, and 14 bases lay in between. CDR3 size: 15 residues. Germline V gene lookup returns CDR1 SEHNR and CDR2 FQNEAQ (reference sequence).